The subject of this entry is one TCR beta chain. Its target is not known. This sample is drawn from a study of beta chain features in type 1 diabetes. Overall study: Across the samples, around 110,000,000 sorted cells were examined in total.

Every isolated RNA sample was fully reverse transcribed, so sequencing captured expressed TCRB transcripts. The method was immunoSEQ multiplex PCR; TCRdb's version includes in-frame clones alone and lacks a portion of them. Of a few hundred thousand clones listed, 15% to 20% were seen once; the top ten hold under 0.05%. Overall study results and limits: Moderately but significantly shorter TCRB CDR3s were found in Type 1 diabetes patients in all four CD4+ subsets.

The CDR3 consists of 14 residues. CDR1 is ENHRY, CDR2 SYGVKD, per germline. Trimming removed 6 bases from V and 8 bases from J; junction bases left unmatched: 6. This sequence originates from a woman between 18 and 29 years old in good health. The chain links TRBV10-3 to TRBJ2-1; 11 positions match TRBD2. Sequences were obtained from naive CD4+ T cells from blood. This CDR3 reads CAIRGTSGLDEQFF. CDR3 DNA sequence: TGTGCCATCAGGGGGACTAGCGGACTTGATGAGCAGTTCTTC.